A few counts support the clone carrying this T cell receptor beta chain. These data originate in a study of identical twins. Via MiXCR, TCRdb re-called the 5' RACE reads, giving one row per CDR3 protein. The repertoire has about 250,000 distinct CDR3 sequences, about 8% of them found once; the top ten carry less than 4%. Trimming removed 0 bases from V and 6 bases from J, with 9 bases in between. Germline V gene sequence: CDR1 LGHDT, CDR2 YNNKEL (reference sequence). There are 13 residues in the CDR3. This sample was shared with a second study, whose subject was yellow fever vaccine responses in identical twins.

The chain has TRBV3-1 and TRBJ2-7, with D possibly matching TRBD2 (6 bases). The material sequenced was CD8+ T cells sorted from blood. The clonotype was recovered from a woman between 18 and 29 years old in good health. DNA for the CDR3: TGTGCCAGCAGCCAAGATGGAGGGGCCGAGCAGTACTTC. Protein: CASSQDGGAEQYF.